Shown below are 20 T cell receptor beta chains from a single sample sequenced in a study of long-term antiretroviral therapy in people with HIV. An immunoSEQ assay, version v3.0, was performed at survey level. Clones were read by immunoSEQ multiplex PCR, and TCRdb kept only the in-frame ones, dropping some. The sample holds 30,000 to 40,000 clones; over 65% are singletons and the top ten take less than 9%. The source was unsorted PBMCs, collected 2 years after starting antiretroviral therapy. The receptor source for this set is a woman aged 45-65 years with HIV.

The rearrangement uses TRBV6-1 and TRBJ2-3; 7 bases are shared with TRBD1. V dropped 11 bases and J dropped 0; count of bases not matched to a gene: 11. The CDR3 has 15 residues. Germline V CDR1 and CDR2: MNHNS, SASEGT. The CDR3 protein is CAGGWDSPSTDTQYF. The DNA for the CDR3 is TGTGCCGGAGGATGGGACAGCCCTAGCACAGATACGCAGTATTTT.

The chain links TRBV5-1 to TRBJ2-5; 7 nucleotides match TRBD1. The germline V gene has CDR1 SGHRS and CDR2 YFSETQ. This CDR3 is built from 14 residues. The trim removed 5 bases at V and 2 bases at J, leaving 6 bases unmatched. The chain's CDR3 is CASSSGQVQETQYF. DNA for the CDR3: TGCGCCAGCAGTTCCGGACAGGTACAAGAGACCCAGTACTTC.

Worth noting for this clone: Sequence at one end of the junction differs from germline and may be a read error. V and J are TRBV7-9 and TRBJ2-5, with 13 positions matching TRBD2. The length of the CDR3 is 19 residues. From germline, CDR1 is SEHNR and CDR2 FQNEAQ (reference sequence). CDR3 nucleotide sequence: TGTGCCAGCACCTTATCCCGGACTAGCGGGGGAAACCCGGGTGGGACCCAGTACTTC. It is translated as CASTLSRTSGGNPGGTQYF. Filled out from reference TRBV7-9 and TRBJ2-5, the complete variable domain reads DTGVSQNPRHKITKRGQNVTFRCDPISEHNRLYWYRQTLGQGPEFLTYFQNEAQLEKSRLLSDRFSAERPKGSFSTLEIQRTEQGDSAMYLCASTLSRTSGGNPGGTQYFGPGTRLLVL.

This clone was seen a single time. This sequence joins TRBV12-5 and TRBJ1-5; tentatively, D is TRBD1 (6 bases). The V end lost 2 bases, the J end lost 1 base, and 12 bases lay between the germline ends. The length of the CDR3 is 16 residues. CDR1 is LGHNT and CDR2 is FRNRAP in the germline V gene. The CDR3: CASGLWMGASNQPQHF. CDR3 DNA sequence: TGTGCTAGTGGTTTGTGGATGGGGGCAAGCAATCAGCCCCAGCATTTT.

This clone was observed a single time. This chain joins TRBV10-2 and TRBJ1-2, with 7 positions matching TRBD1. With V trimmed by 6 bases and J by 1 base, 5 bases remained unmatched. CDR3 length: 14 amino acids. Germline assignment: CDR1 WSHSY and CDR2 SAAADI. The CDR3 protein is CASSVTGLNYGYTF. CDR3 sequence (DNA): TGCGCCAGCAGCGTGACAGGGCTTAACTATGGCTACACCTTC.

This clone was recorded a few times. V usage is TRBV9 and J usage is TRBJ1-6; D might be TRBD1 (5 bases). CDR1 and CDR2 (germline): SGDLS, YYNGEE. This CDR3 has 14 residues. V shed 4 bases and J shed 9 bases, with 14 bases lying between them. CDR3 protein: CASSSGTGASPLHF. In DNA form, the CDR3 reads TGTGCCAGCAGCAGTGGGACGGGAGCTTCACCCCTCCACTTT.

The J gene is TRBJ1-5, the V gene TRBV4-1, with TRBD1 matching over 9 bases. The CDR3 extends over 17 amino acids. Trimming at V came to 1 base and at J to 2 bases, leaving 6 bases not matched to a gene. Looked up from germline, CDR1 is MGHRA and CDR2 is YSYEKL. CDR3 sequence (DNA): TGCGCCAGCAGCCAAGGGGACCGGGACAGGGGCAATCAGCCCCAGCATTTT. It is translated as CASSQGDRDRGNQPQHF.

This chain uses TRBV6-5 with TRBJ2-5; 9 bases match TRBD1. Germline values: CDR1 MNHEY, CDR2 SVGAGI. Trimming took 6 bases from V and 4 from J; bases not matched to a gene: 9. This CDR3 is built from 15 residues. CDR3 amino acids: CASRQDRGNRETQYF. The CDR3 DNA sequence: TGTGCCAGCAGACAAGACAGGGGGAATAGAGAGACCCAGTACTTC.

The CDR3: CASSPTGLNTEAFF. In nucleotides, the CDR3 is TGTGCCAGCAGCCCAACAGGGCTGAACACTGAAGCTTTCTTT. The chain has TRBV7-3 and TRBJ1-1; D perhaps matches TRBD1 (6 bases). Germline CDR1 is SGHTA and CDR2 is FQGTGA. Between the trimmed V and J ends, which lost 5 bases and 0 bases, there was a span of 10 bases. The CDR3 has 14 residues.

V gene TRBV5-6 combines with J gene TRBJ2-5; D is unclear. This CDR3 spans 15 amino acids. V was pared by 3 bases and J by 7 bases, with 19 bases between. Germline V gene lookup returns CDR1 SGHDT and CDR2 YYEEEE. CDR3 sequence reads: CASSWDPQGPGTQYF. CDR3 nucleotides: TGTGCCAGCAGCTGGGATCCCCAAGGGCCAGGGACCCAGTACTTC.

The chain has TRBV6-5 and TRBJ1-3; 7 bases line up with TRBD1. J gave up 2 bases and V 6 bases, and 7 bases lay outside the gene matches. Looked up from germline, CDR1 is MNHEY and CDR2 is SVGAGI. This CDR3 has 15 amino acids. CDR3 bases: TGTGCCAGCAGGGCCTTTGACAGGGCTGGAAACACCATATATTTT. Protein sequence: CASRAFDRAGNTIYF.

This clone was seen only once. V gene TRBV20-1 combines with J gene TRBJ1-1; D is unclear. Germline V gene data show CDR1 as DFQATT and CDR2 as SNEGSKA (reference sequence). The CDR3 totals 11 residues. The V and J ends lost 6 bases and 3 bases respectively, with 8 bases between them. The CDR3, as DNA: TGCAGTGCCCCCCGAGACACTGAAGCTTTCTTT. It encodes CSAPRDTEAFF.

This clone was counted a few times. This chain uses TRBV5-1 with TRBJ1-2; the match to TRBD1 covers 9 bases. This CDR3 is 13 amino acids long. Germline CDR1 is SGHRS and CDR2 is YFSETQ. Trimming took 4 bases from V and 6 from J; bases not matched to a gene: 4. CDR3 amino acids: CASSMDRGDGYTF. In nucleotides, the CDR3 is TGCGCCAGCAGCATGGACAGGGGAGATGGCTACACCTTC.

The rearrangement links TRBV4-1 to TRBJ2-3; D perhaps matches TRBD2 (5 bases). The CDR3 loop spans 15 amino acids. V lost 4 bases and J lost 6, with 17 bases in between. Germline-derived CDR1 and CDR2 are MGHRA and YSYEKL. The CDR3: CASSPRGVEEDTQYF. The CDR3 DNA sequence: TGCGCCAGCAGCCCCCGGGGAGTCGAAGAGGATACGCAGTATTTT.

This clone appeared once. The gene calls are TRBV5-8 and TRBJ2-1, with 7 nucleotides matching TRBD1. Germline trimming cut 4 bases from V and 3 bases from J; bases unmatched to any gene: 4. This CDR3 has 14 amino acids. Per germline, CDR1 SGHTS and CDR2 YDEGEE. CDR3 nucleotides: TGTGCCAGCAGCCCTAGGACAGGCTACAATGAGCAGTTCTTC. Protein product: CASSPRTGYNEQFF.

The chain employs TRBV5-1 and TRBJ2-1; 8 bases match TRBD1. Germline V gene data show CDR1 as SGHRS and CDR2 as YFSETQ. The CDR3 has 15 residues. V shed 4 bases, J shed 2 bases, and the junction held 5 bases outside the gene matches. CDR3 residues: CASSLGQGAYNEQFF. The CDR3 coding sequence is TGCGCCAGCAGCCTCGGACAGGGTGCCTACAATGAGCAGTTCTTC.

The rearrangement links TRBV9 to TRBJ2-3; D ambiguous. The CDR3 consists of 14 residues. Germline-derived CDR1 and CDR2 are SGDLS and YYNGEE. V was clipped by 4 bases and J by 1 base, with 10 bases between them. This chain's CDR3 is CASSFSWGTDTQYF. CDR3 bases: TGTGCCAGCAGCTTTTCTTGGGGCACAGATACGCAGTATTTT.

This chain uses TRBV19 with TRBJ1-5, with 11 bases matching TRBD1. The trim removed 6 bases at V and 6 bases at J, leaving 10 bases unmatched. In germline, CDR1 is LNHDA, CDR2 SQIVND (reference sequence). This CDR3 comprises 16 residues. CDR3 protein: CASSRRDRGLGQPQHF. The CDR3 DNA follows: TGTGCCAGTAGCCGCCGGGACAGGGGGTTAGGTCAGCCCCAGCATTTT. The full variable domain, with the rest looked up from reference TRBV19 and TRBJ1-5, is DGGITQSPKYLFRKEGQNVTLSCEQNLNHDAMYWYRQDPGQGLRLIYYSQIVNDFQKGDIAEGYSVSREKKESFPLTVTSAQKNPTAFYLCASSRRDRGLGQPQHFGDGTRLSIL.

The CDR3 is CASSRGHSTDTQYF. The CDR3 region has the DNA TGTGCCAGCAGCAGGGGGCATAGCACAGATACGCAGTATTTT. The rearrangement joins TRBV25-1 to TRBJ2-3; 8 bases are a match to TRBD1. Germline V gene sequence: CDR1 MGHDK, CDR2 SYGVNS. J gave up 0 bases and V 6 bases, and 2 bases lay outside the gene matches. This CDR3 contains 14 residues.

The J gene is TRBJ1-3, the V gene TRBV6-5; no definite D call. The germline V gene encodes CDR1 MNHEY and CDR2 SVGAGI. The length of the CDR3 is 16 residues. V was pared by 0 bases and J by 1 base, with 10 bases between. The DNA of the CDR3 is TGTGCCAGCAGTTACTCCCGGGCCGCTTCTGGAAACACCATATATTTT. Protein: CASSYSRAASGNTIYF.